The 32 T cell receptor beta chains given below trace back to one sample, sequenced in a study of T cell repertoires in cytomegalovirus infection. Their antigens are not known. TCRdb re-called the reads with MiXCR, one entry per CDR3 protein. The sample records roughly 350,000 distinct CDR3 sequences, approximately 30% being singletons. The sample was cultured PBMCs, taken from culture after CMV antigen stimulation. The receptors stem from a human donor in good health (CMV status not recorded). Some clones in this sample may be carry-over from other donors' samples.

This clonotype appeared a few times. The chain has TRBV12-3 or TRBV12-4 and TRBJ2-3; D is unresolved. Trimming pared 6 bases from V and 7 bases from J, leaving 8 bases between. This CDR3 has 11 amino acids. The CDR3 region is CASRSGNTQYF. In nucleotides, the CDR3 is TGTGCCAGCAGATCGGGCAATACGCAGTATTTT.

This chain uses TRBV4-3 with TRBJ2-1, with 7 nucleotides matching TRBD2. The CDR3 has 16 amino acids. CDR1 LGHNA and CDR2 YSLEER come from the germline V gene. Trimming at V came to 5 bases and at J to 6 bases, leaving 13 bases not matched to a gene. DNA for the CDR3: TGCGCCAGCAGCACAAACCAACTAGCGCGACTCAATGAGCAGTTCTTC. Its protein product is CASSTNQLARLNEQFF.

J is TRBJ1-1 and V is TRBV4-1, with D perhaps TRBD1 (5 bases). CDR1 MGHRA and CDR2 YSYEKL come from the germline V gene. Trimming pared 4 bases from V and 10 bases from J, leaving 16 bases between. This CDR3 contains 13 residues. CDR3 region: CASSPPAGGGAFF. As DNA, the CDR3 is TGCGCCAGCAGCCCCCCGGCGGGGGGTGGAGCTTTCTTT.

As DNA, the CDR3 is TGTGCCAGCAGCTTGGACACTAATGAAAAACTGTTTTTT. Residues: CASSLDTNEKLFF. This chain links TRBV7-2 with TRBJ1-4, with D unclear. The CDR3 has 13 amino acids. CDR1 SGHTA and CDR2 FQGNSA come from the germline V gene. Between the trimmed V and J ends, which lost 3 bases and 2 bases, there was a span of 4 bases.

This clonotype was picked up a small number of times. This rearrangement joins TRBV7-2 to TRBJ1-1; D unclear. Germline CDR1 SGHTA, CDR2 FQGNSA. Trimming stripped 5 bases from V and 2 bases from J, with 12 bases between. The CDR3 loop spans 14 amino acids. CDR3 bases: TGTGCCAGCAGCCAATCCCAAGTAAACACTGAAGCTTTCTTT. Translating gives CASSQSQVNTEAFF.

This clonotype has more than one count but fewer than ten. The V gene is TRBV11-2, the J gene TRBJ2-7, with a weak D call TRBD1 (6 bases). The germline CDR1 and CDR2 sequences are SGHAT and FQNNGV. V was cut by 2 bases and J by 3 bases, with 14 bases left in between. The CDR3 has 15 residues. CDR3 nucleotide sequence: TGTGCCAGCAGCTTAACCCGGACAGTAAACTACGAGCAGTACTTC. It encodes CASSLTRTVNYEQYF.

This sequence joins TRBV28 and TRBJ2-5; 7 nucleotides line up with TRBD2. The CDR3 spans 15 residues. V trimming: 4 bases; J trimming: 5 bases; junction bases outside the gene matches: 10. The germline gives CDR1 MDHEN, CDR2 SYDVKM. The CDR3 is CASSSLAGARETQYF. In DNA form, the CDR3 reads TGTGCCAGCAGTTCCCTTGCGGGAGCTCGGGAGACCCAGTACTTC.

Only a few counts were recorded for this clonotype. This sequence joins TRBV6-2 or TRBV6-3 and TRBJ2-7; tentatively, D is TRBD2 (6 bases). CDR1 is MNHEY, CDR2 SVGEGT, per germline. Trimming removed 2 bases at V and 0 bases at J, with 14 bases between. The CDR3 loop spans 16 amino acids. The CDR3 is CASSYRREISSYEQYF. The DNA for the CDR3 is TGTGCCAGCAGTTACCGACGGGAGATCAGCTCCTACGAGCAGTACTTC.

The chain has TRBV19 and TRBJ1-1, with 9 bases aligning to TRBD1. V shed 3 bases, J shed 0 bases, and the junction held 8 bases outside the gene matches. Germline CDR1 reads LNHDA; CDR2 reads SQIVND (reference sequence). The CDR3 loop spans 17 amino acids. Written as DNA, the CDR3 is TGTGCCAGTAGTATCATACGACAGGGGGTGCTGAACACTGAAGCTTTCTTT. Translation gives CASSIIRQGVLNTEAFF.

This clonotype was picked up many times. The chain recombines TRBV7-2 with TRBJ2-3; D is unresolved. Looked up from germline, CDR1 is SGHTA and CDR2 is FQGNSA. This CDR3 comprises 13 residues. The V and J ends lost 1 base and 2 bases respectively, with 4 bases between them. For the CDR3, the DNA is TGTGCCAGCAGCTTAGACTTCACAGATACGCAGTATTTT. This encodes CASSLDFTDTQYF.

This clonotype occurred many times. The chain combines TRBV7-2 with TRBJ2-7, with 7 bases that match TRBD1. V lost 5 bases, J lost 1 base, and 5 bases stayed unmatched. The CDR3 has 14 residues. The V gene's germline CDR1 is SGHTA and CDR2 FQGNSA. In DNA, the CDR3 is TGTGCCAGCAGCGACGGGACAGAGTCCTACGAGCAGTACTTC. Protein product: CASSDGTESYEQYF.

This clonotype was counted a few times. The chain couples TRBV28 to TRBJ2-7; 9 bases map to TRBD1. This CDR3 has 15 amino acids. Germline CDR1 is MDHEN and CDR2 is SYDVKM. The J segment lost 5 bases and the V segment lost 5 bases, leaving 10 bases of the junction unmatched. As DNA, the CDR3 is TGTGCCAGCAGTAAACCGGGACAGGGAAGGGACGAGCAGTACTTC. It codes for CASSKPGQGRDEQYF.

This chain joins TRBV25-1 and TRBJ1-1, with TRBD1 matching over 10 bases. Trimming cost V 7 bases and J 3 bases; bases outside gene matches: 5. This CDR3 region has 14 residues. Looked up from germline, CDR1 is MGHDK and CDR2 is SYGVNS. Here the CDR3 DNA reads TGTGCCAGCAAAGTGGACAGGGGGTACACTGAAGCTTTCTTT. Translation: CASKVDRGYTEAFF.

The table lists this clonotype with a count of one. This chain uses TRBV29-1 with TRBJ2-7; D could derive from TRBD1 or TRBD2 (5 bases each). V was pared by 7 bases and J by 1 base, with 11 bases between. This CDR3 has 12 residues. Germline V gene data show CDR1 as SQVTM and CDR2 as ANQGSEA. CDR3 sequence reads: CSAGDASYEQYF. The CDR3 DNA reads TGCAGCGCCGGGGACGCGTCCTACGAGCAGTACTTC.

This chain links TRBV2 with TRBJ2-1, with TRBD2 matching over 12 bases. With V trimmed by 4 bases and J by 6 bases, 1 base remained unmatched. CDR3 length equals 14 residues. Germline values: CDR1 SNHLY, CDR2 FYNNEI. In DNA, the CDR3 is TGTGCCAGCAGTGGGACTAGCGGGATCAATGAGCAGTTCTTC. Translation gives CASSGTSGINEQFF.

The J gene is TRBJ2-1, the V gene TRBV11-2; possibly TRBD1 or TRBD2 for D (6 bases each). The germline V gene encodes CDR1 SGHAT and CDR2 FQNNGV. Trimming cost V 1 base and J 6 bases, with 16 bases left between them. The CDR3 runs 16 residues. Here the CDR3 DNA reads TGTGCCAGCAGCTTAGTCGCGGGACAACCGGGCAATGAGCAGTTCTTC. It yields the protein CASSLVAGQPGNEQFF.

The chain joins TRBV6-5 to TRBJ2-7; D ambiguous. This CDR3 is 17 amino acids long. Germline V gene sequence: CDR1 MNHEY, CDR2 SVGAGI. V was trimmed by 6 bases and J by 0 bases, leaving 21 bases between them. This chain's CDR3 is CASRNTWSGLASYEQYF. In DNA form, the CDR3 reads TGTGCCAGCAGAAACACCTGGAGTGGCCTTGCCTCCTACGAGCAGTACTTC.

The rearrangement joins TRBV5-4 to TRBJ1-5, with D unclear. This CDR3 has 14 amino acids. Trimming pared 0 bases from V and 6 bases from J, leaving 10 bases between. In germline, CDR1 is SGHNT, CDR2 YYREEE (reference sequence). The chain's CDR3 is CASSLEPRGQPQHF. CDR3 in DNA: TGTGCCAGCAGCTTGGAACCTCGAGGTCAGCCCCAGCATTTT.

The CDR3 region is CASSLGSGRRDSYEQYF. Here the CDR3 DNA reads TGCGCCAGCAGCTTGGGCAGCGGGAGGCGTGACTCCTACGAGCAGTACTTC. The chain carries TRBV5-1 and TRBJ2-7; 9 bases are shared with TRBD2. Germline loops: CDR1 SGHRS, CDR2 YFSETQ. J gave up 0 bases and V 0 bases, and 7 bases lay outside the gene matches. There are 17 residues in the CDR3.

The V and J genes are TRBV6-2 or TRBV6-3 and TRBJ2-2, with a weak D call TRBD2 (6 bases). The V gene's germline CDR1 is MNHEY and CDR2 SVGEGT. V dropped 0 bases and J dropped 7 bases, with 12 bases sitting between them. The CDR3 runs 15 residues. CDR3 coding DNA: TGTGCCAGCAGTTACTCGCGGAGGGGCGGCGGGGAGCTGTTTTTT. Encoded protein: CASSYSRRGGGELFF.

This clonotype was picked up one time. This sequence joins TRBV7-9 and TRBJ2-7, with D maybe TRBD1 (5 bases). V was trimmed by 6 bases and J by 5 bases, leaving 8 bases between them. The CDR3 contains 11 residues. From germline, CDR1 is SEHNR and CDR2 FQNEAQ (reference sequence). CDR3 sequence (DNA): TGTGCCAGCAGGGGGCACGACGAGCAGTACTTC. Translated: CASRGHDEQYF.

CDR3 DNA sequence: TGTGCCAGCAGCGAAACAGGGGTGAATGACAATGAGCAGTTCTTC. Translation: CASSETGVNDNEQFF. The genes are TRBV4-2 and TRBJ2-1; TRBD1 matches at 7 bases. Germline trimming cut 5 bases from V and 5 bases from J; bases unmatched to any gene: 9. The CDR3 loop spans 15 amino acids. Germline loops: CDR1 LGHNA, CDR2 YNFKEQ.

The V and J genes are TRBV11-1 and TRBJ2-1; TRBD2 agrees at 9 bases. Germline V gene lookup returns CDR1 SGHAT and CDR2 FQDESV (reference sequence). Losses at the gene ends were 5 bases for V and 7 bases for J; bases not matched to a gene: 12. CDR3 size: 16 residues. The CDR3 reads CASSRWPGSGRNEQFF. The CDR3 DNA follows: TGTGCCAGCAGCCGATGGCCGGGGAGCGGGAGGAATGAGCAGTTCTTC.

V usage is TRBV28 and J usage is TRBJ1-1; a possible D gene is TRBD1 (5 bases). The length of the CDR3 is 14 residues. Germline V gene sequence: CDR1 MDHEN, CDR2 SYDVKM. V was cut by 3 bases and J by 6 bases, with 14 bases left in between. The CDR3 region has the DNA TGTGCCAGCAGTTTCACAGGCGAACGGTCTGAAGCTTTCTTT. Protein sequence: CASSFTGERSEAFF.

This clonotype occurred a few times. This chain links TRBV7-2 with TRBJ2-2; 8 nucleotides match TRBD2. V dropped 1 base and J dropped 7; count of bases not matched to a gene: 8. Germline CDR1 and CDR2: SGHTA and FQGNSA. This CDR3 is 16 amino acids long. Here the CDR3 DNA reads TGTGCCAGCAGCTTAGTCGGTAGCGGGATGGGCGGGGAGCTGTTTTTT. It translates to CASSLVGSGMGGELFF.

The chain recombines TRBV18 with TRBJ1-5; a possible D gene is TRBD1 (6 bases). The CDR3 extends over 15 amino acids. Per germline, CDR1 KGHSH and CDR2 LQKENI. V was trimmed by 6 bases and J by 2 bases, leaving 14 bases between them. In DNA form, the CDR3 reads TGTGCCAGCTCCCAAAACCACAGGGGCAATCAGCCCCAGCATTTT. As protein: CASSQNHRGNQPQHF.

The sample holds many counts of this clonotype. J is TRBJ2-7 and V is TRBV7-2; D gene unclear. The germline gives CDR1 SGHTA, CDR2 FQGNSA. The CDR3 spans 14 residues. V gave up 2 bases and J gave up 0 bases, with 8 bases separating them. CDR3 DNA sequence: TGTGCCAGCAGCTTATGGGGAAGCTCCTACGAGCAGTACTTC. Translating gives CASSLWGSSYEQYF.

The chain has TRBV12-3 or TRBV12-4 and TRBJ2-1; D is unresolved. The V and J ends lost 5 bases and 6 bases respectively, with 8 bases between them. The CDR3 contains 12 residues. The CDR3 DNA is TGTGCCAGCAGTCCAAGGATCAATGAGCAGTTCTTC. This encodes CASSPRINEQFF.

In its sample, this clonotype was seen a few times. The chain recombines TRBV24-1 with TRBJ2-2; 8 bases map to TRBD1. The germline V gene encodes CDR1 KGHDR and CDR2 SFDVKD. V dropped 3 bases and J dropped 6; count of bases not matched to a gene: 8. This CDR3 has 16 residues. The CDR3 DNA reads TGTGCCACCAGTGATCCTCGGACAGGGCCCCCCGGGGAGCTGTTTTTT. Encoded protein: CATSDPRTGPPGELFF.

This clonotype was detected only a few times. This sequence joins TRBV19 and TRBJ1-1, with TRBD1 matching over 9 bases. V lost 8 bases to trimming and J lost 5 bases; unmatched junction nucleotides: 9. CDR1 is LNHDA and CDR2 is SQIVND in the germline V gene (reference sequence). This CDR3 contains 14 residues. The CDR3 sequence: CASGLDRGGTEAFF. The CDR3 DNA follows: TGTGCCAGTGGACTGGACAGGGGAGGTACTGAAGCTTTCTTT.

Comment on this clonotype: The junction and the germline gene differ at one end; a read error may be behind it. The V gene is TRBV7-2, the J gene TRBJ2-5; TRBD1 might be the D (5 bases). This CDR3 is built from 15 residues. Germline V gives CDR1 SGHTA, CDR2 FQGNSA. CDR3 bases: TGTGCCAGCAGATTAGGACGCAGGGAAGGGGAGACCCAGTACTTC. Encoded protein: CASRLGRREGETQYF.

This chain joins TRBV7-2 and TRBJ2-1; 12 nucleotides align to TRBD2. The CDR3 extends over 16 amino acids. CDR1 is SGHTA and CDR2 is FQGNSA in the germline V gene. Trimming at V came to 3 bases and at J to 7 bases, leaving 7 bases not matched to a gene. The CDR3 DNA follows: TGTGCCAGCAGCTTTCGTGGGACTAGCGGGTTGAATGAGCAGTTCTTC. Encoded protein: CASSFRGTSGLNEQFF. Full variable domain (missing parts from reference TRBV7-2 and TRBJ2-1): GAGVSQSPSNKVTEKGKDVELRCDPISGHTALYWYRQSLGQGLEFLIYFQGNSAPDKSGLPSDRFSAERTGGSVSTLTIQRTQQEDSAVYLCASSFRGTSGLNEQFFGPGTRLTVL.